The 5 T cell receptor beta chains given below trace back to one sample, sequenced in a study of cytomegalovirus exposure and HLA in healthy donors (dated by TCRdb to 2016 to 2017). Library generation was performed with the immunoSEQ multiplex PCR assay. TCRdb limited this immuneACCESS table to in-frame rearrangements with V and J called. A share of clones is missing; checked studies link under half to unresolved V genes, and the rest is unexplained. The sample profile shows some 170,000 clones; 86% of them were found once. About 7.7% of the sample rests with the top ten. Sequenced: PBMCs. The receptors derive from a man between 25 and 39 years old in good health and CMV-seropositive.

V gene TRBV7-2 combines with J gene TRBJ2-7; 9 positions match TRBD2. The junction had 12 bases not matched to a gene; V was cut back by 5 bases and J by 7 bases. Germline-derived CDR1 and CDR2 are SGHTA and FQGNSA. The CDR3 is 15 residues long. CDR3 sequence reads: CASSLVAGVGGEQYF. The CDR3 DNA reads as TGTGCCAGCAGCCTCGTAGCGGGGGTAGGAGGAGAGCAGTACTTC.

There are a few counts of this clone. V is TRBV6-5 and J is TRBJ1-5, with TRBD1 identical over 7 bases. Germline V lookup: CDR1 MNHEY, CDR2 SVGAGI. Trimming removed 5 bases from V and 5 bases from J; junction bases left unmatched: 9. This CDR3 is built from 15 residues. CDR3 sequence reads: CASSVDRERDQPQHF. CDR3 nucleotide sequence: TGTGCCAGCAGTGTCGACAGGGAAAGGGATCAGCCCCAGCATTTT.

V gene TRBV7-2 combines with J gene TRBJ2-7; TRBD2 agrees at 7 bases. The ends lost 5 bases at V and 5 bases at J; junction bases unmatched: 9. The CDR3 contains 14 residues. CDR1 and CDR2 (germline): SGHTA, FQGNSA. The CDR3 DNA reads TGTGCCAGCAGCGTCAAGCGGGGACTGAACGAGCAGTACTTC. Translated, it gives CASSVKRGLNEQYF.

The rearrangement links TRBV25-1 to TRBJ2-7; D may be TRBD1 or TRBD2 (5 bases each). CDR1 is MGHDK and CDR2 is SYGVNS in the germline V gene. CDR3 size: 16 residues. V lost 2 bases and J lost 0, with 14 bases in between. CDR3 amino acids: CASSEDGTVSSYEQYF. CDR3 bases: TGTGCCAGCAGTGAAGATGGGACCGTTAGCTCCTACGAGCAGTACTTC.

V and J are TRBV6-1 and TRBJ1-1, with D hard to call. Trimming pared 5 bases from V and 6 bases from J, leaving 13 bases between. Germline V gives CDR1 MNHNS, CDR2 SASEGT. The CDR3 covers 13 residues. The CDR3 here is CASSSGLFSEAFF. In DNA form, the CDR3 reads TGTGCCAGCAGTTCAGGACTATTCTCTGAAGCTTTCTTT.